This is a list of T cell receptor beta chains from one sample in a study of shared clonotypes between healthy human individuals. Some clones are missing from TCRdb's copy, which holds only in-frame ones; the method was immunoSEQ multiplex PCR. The data contain about 1,800,000 clones, over 85% of them singletons. The material sequenced was naive CD8+ T cells sorted from blood. The receptors were sampled from a man younger than 30 in good health. Both conserved end residues are part of each CDR3. A D gene is named only where the DNA matches it firmly. Size values are once, few and many counts, or a class for expanded clones, and some rows have none.

CDR3nt: TGTGCCAGTAAAAATCCCTCATCATGGGGGGGCATGAACACTGAAGCTTTCTTT; CDR3aa: CASKNPSSWGGMNTEAFF; j_gene: TRBJ1-1; abundance: -; d_gene: -; v_gene: TRBV19
CDR3nt: TGCAGCGTTGAAGTACGGGGGAATGAGCAGTTCTTC; CDR3aa: CSVEVRGNEQFF; j_gene: TRBJ2-1; abundance: -; d_gene: -; v_gene: TRBV29-1
CDR3nt: TGTGCCAGCAGTAGCGGACTAGGACAAGAGACCCAGTACTTC; CDR3aa: CASSSGLGQETQYF; j_gene: TRBJ2-5; abundance: -; d_gene: TRBD2; v_gene: TRBV28
CDR3nt: TGTGCCTGGAGCCTGGGGGGGAACACTGAAGCTTTCTTT; CDR3aa: CAWSLGGNTEAFF; j_gene: TRBJ1-1; abundance: few; d_gene: -; v_gene: TRBV30
CDR3nt: TGTGCCAGCAGCATCCCCGGGACACCCCCTAACTATGGCTACACCTTC; CDR3aa: CASSIPGTPPNYGYTF; j_gene: TRBJ1-2; abundance: -; d_gene: -; v_gene: TRBV11-2
CDR3nt: TGTGCCAGCAGCTTAGTTGGTTTCAACACTGAAGCTTTCTTT; CDR3aa: CASSLVGFNTEAFF; j_gene: TRBJ1-1; abundance: -; d_gene: -; v_gene: TRBV11-2
CDR3nt: TGTGCCAGCAGTTACTCTGGGCTAGCGGGGTACAATGAGCAGTTCTTC; CDR3aa: CASSYSGLAGYNEQFF; j_gene: TRBJ2-1; abundance: -; d_gene: TRBD2; v_gene: TRBV6-6
CDR3nt: TGTGCCAGCAGCTTAGGGGGCTATGGCTACACCTTC; CDR3aa: CASSLGGYGYTF; j_gene: TRBJ1-2; abundance: -; d_gene: -; v_gene: TRBV7-9
CDR3nt: TGTGCCAGCAGCTGGGGAGACACTGAAGCTTTCTTT; CDR3aa: CASSWGDTEAFF; j_gene: TRBJ1-1; abundance: -; d_gene: -; v_gene: TRBV5-6
CDR3nt: TGTGCCTGGAGTGTAGGGGCGTGGGACGGCTACACCTTC; CDR3aa: CAWSVGAWDGYTF; j_gene: TRBJ1-2; abundance: -; d_gene: -; v_gene: TRBV30
CDR3nt: TGTGCCAGCAGTTACGGGACAGGGGTACTGGGGGAGCAGTACTTC; CDR3aa: CASSYGTGVLGEQYF; j_gene: TRBJ2-7; abundance: -; d_gene: TRBD1; v_gene: TRBV6-5
CDR3nt: TGCGCCAGCAGCCAGCACGTGGGTGGCTACTCCTACGAGCAGTACTTC; CDR3aa: CASSQHVGGYSYEQYF; j_gene: TRBJ2-7; abundance: -; d_gene: -; v_gene: TRBV4-1
CDR3nt: TGCGCCAGCAGCCAGCAGGGGCACTACGAGCAGTACTTC; CDR3aa: CASSQQGHYEQYF; j_gene: TRBJ2-7; abundance: -; d_gene: -; v_gene: TRBV4-1
CDR3nt: TGTGCCAGCTCAAGGAGGACAGGGGGCGGCAATCAGCCCCAGCATTTT; CDR3aa: CASSRRTGGGNQPQHF; j_gene: TRBJ1-5; abundance: -; d_gene: TRBD1; v_gene: TRBV18
CDR3nt: TGTGCCAGCAGCTTAGACCGTATCTATGGCTACACCTTC; CDR3aa: CASSLDRIYGYTF; j_gene: TRBJ1-2; abundance: -; d_gene: -; v_gene: TRBV13
CDR3nt: TGTGCCAGCAGTGAGAGGGGGCCGGAGGGCAATCAGCCCCAGCATTTT; CDR3aa: CASSERGPEGNQPQHF; j_gene: TRBJ1-5; abundance: once; d_gene: TRBD1; v_gene: TRBV2
CDR3nt: TGTGCCAGCAGCTGGATAACAGAGGACACCGGGGAGCTGTTTTTT; CDR3aa: CASSWITEDTGELFF; j_gene: TRBJ2-2; abundance: -; d_gene: -; v_gene: TRBV5-8
CDR3nt: TGTGCCAGCAGTTTATTAGTAGGGACAGGGGTCAACGAGCAGTACTTC; CDR3aa: CASSLLVGTGVNEQYF; j_gene: TRBJ2-7; abundance: -; d_gene: TRBD1; v_gene: TRBV27
CDR3nt: TGTGCCTCTACTTGGGGTAGGATGGGCACTGAAGCTTTCTTT; CDR3aa: CASTWGRMGTEAFF; j_gene: TRBJ1-1; abundance: -; d_gene: -; v_gene: TRBV5-3
CDR3nt: TGTGCCAGCAGCCCACCTCGCCCTGCGTACACTGAAGCTTTCTTT; CDR3aa: CASSPPRPAYTEAFF; j_gene: TRBJ1-1; abundance: -; d_gene: -; v_gene: TRBV7-9
CDR3nt: TGCGCCAGCAGCCAGCCCATGAGGGTAGGGAACACCGGGGAGCTGTTTTTT; CDR3aa: CASSQPMRVGNTGELFF; j_gene: TRBJ2-2; abundance: -; d_gene: -; v_gene: TRBV4-3
CDR3nt: TGCGCCAGCAGCGGGGACACGATCTACGAGCAGTACTTC; CDR3aa: CASSGDTIYEQYF; j_gene: TRBJ2-7; abundance: -; d_gene: -; v_gene: TRBV10-2
CDR3nt: TGTGCCAGCAGTGAAGTTGCAGGGGGACGGTACGAGCAGTACTTC; CDR3aa: CASSEVAGGRYEQYF; j_gene: TRBJ2-7; abundance: -; d_gene: TRBD1; v_gene: TRBV2
CDR3nt: TGTGCCAGCAGTATTCACAGGGGGTCAACTAATGAAAAACTGTTTTTT; CDR3aa: CASSIHRGSTNEKLFF; j_gene: TRBJ1-4; abundance: -; d_gene: TRBD1; v_gene: TRBV28
CDR3nt: TGTGCCAGCAGTTTATTGGACCCAACCAATGAGCAGTTCTTC; CDR3aa: CASSLLDPTNEQFF; j_gene: TRBJ2-1; abundance: -; d_gene: -; v_gene: TRBV27
CDR3nt: TGCGCCAGCAGTGAGGGGGCTTGGGCTGAGCAGTTCTTC; CDR3aa: CASSEGAWAEQFF; j_gene: TRBJ2-1; abundance: -; d_gene: -; v_gene: TRBV10-1
CDR3nt: TGCGCCAGCAGCCAAGGGGGGGGTCAGCCCCAGCATTTT; CDR3aa: CASSQGGGQPQHF; j_gene: TRBJ1-5; abundance: once; d_gene: -; v_gene: TRBV4-3
CDR3nt: TGTGCCAGCAGCTTACCGGGGACCTACGAGCAGTACTTC; CDR3aa: CASSLPGTYEQYF; j_gene: TRBJ2-7; abundance: -; d_gene: -; v_gene: TRBV7-8
CDR3nt: TGCGCCAGCAGCCCACAGGGAAACACCGGGGAGCTGTTTTTT; CDR3aa: CASSPQGNTGELFF; j_gene: TRBJ2-2; abundance: -; d_gene: -; v_gene: TRBV4-1
CDR3nt: TGTGCCAGCAGCGTAGCGAGTGAGCAGTTCTTC; CDR3aa: CASSVASEQFF; j_gene: TRBJ2-1; abundance: -; d_gene: -; v_gene: TRBV9
CDR3nt: TGTGCCAGCAGCGGAACCAGGGGGCGTAACTATGGCTACACCTTC; CDR3aa: CASSGTRGRNYGYTF; j_gene: TRBJ1-2; abundance: -; d_gene: TRBD1; v_gene: TRBV27
CDR3nt: TGTGCCAGCAGCCGCCACAGGGAGAACACCGGGGAGCTGTTTTTT; CDR3aa: CASSRHRENTGELFF; j_gene: TRBJ2-2; abundance: once; d_gene: -; v_gene: TRBV7-9
CDR3nt: TGTGCCAGCTCACCACCCGAGACTAGCGGGGACGAGCAGTACTTC; CDR3aa: CASSPPETSGDEQYF; j_gene: TRBJ2-7; abundance: -; d_gene: TRBD2; v_gene: TRBV18
CDR3nt: TGTGCCTGGCATGAGGGAAATGAAAAACTGTTTTTT; CDR3aa: CAWHEGNEKLFF; j_gene: TRBJ1-4; abundance: -; d_gene: -; v_gene: TRBV30
CDR3nt: TGTGCCAGCAGTTTATCGAAGGGACCCTTGAGGGGCTACACCTTC; CDR3aa: CASSLSKGPLRGYTF; j_gene: TRBJ1-2; abundance: -; d_gene: -; v_gene: TRBV27
CDR3nt: TGCGCCAGCAGCCAAAACGGACTAGCGGGAGGGCCCTCCAATGAGCAGTTCTTC; CDR3aa: CASSQNGLAGGPSNEQFF; j_gene: TRBJ2-1; abundance: -; d_gene: TRBD2; v_gene: TRBV4-3
CDR3nt: TGTGCCAGCTCATCGGGTGGTAACTATGGCTACACCTTC; CDR3aa: CASSSGGNYGYTF; j_gene: TRBJ1-2; abundance: -; d_gene: -; v_gene: TRBV7-6
CDR3nt: TGCATAGGGAGCCTGAACACTGAAGCTTTCTTT; CDR3aa: CIGSLNTEAFF; j_gene: TRBJ1-1; abundance: once; d_gene: -; v_gene: TRBV20-1
CDR3nt: TGTGCCAGCAGGCCGGCTAGCGGCTACGAGCAGTACTTC; CDR3aa: CASRPASGYEQYF; j_gene: TRBJ2-7; abundance: -; d_gene: TRBD2; v_gene: TRBV2
CDR3nt: TGTGCCAGCAGCCGGGACGCCAAACGCGGTCAGCCCCAGCATTTT; CDR3aa: CASSRDAKRGQPQHF; j_gene: TRBJ1-5; abundance: -; d_gene: -; v_gene: TRBV11-2